This is a list of T cell receptor beta chains from one sample in a study of T-cell reconstitution after alpha-beta-depleted transplantation in children. TCRdb itself ran the PCR reads through MiXCR, one entry per CDR3 protein. The sample lists more than 120,000 distinct CDR3 sequences; 8.5% to 10% were seen once. This specimen was PBMCs, mostly from graft donor cells, taken 180 days after TCRalphabeta/CD19-depleted stem cell transplant. The origin of the receptors is a female patient aged 2 to 10 who had a stem cell transplant for congenital amegakaryocytic thrombocytopenia, so the T cells may come from the graft donor. Each CDR3 is given with its conserved first and last residue. Each record gives: D gene, clone size, V gene, J gene, CDR3 DNA, CDR3 protein. D genes are given only for firm matches. Clone size appears in some rows only: once, few, many, or a class for an expanded clone.

D: TRBD1
size: -
V: TRBV5-1
J: TRBJ2-5
DNA: TGCGCCAGCAGCTCCGGGACAGGGGTCCAAGAGACCCAGTACTTC
CDR3: CASSSGTGVQETQYF

D: -
size: few
V: TRBV12-3/TRBV12-4
J: TRBJ2-2
DNA: TGTGCCAGCAGTGGGACGAATACCGGGGAGCTGTTTTTT
CDR3: CASSGTNTGELFF

D: TRBD1
size: many
V: TRBV18
J: TRBJ1-2
DNA: TGTGCCAGCTCACTAGCACAGGGGACCTATGGCTACACCTTC
CDR3: CASSLAQGTYGYTF

D: -
size: many
V: TRBV29-1
J: TRBJ1-1
DNA: TGCAGCGTTGAGGGCAGGCTCAACACTGAAGCTTTCTTT
CDR3: CSVEGRLNTEAFF

D: -
size: few
V: TRBV20-1
J: TRBJ2-5
DNA: TGCAGTGCTAGGGACCCCGCGGAAGAGACCCAGTACTTC
CDR3: CSARDPAEETQYF

D: -
size: many
V: TRBV18
J: TRBJ2-7
DNA: TGTGCCAGCTCACGCTTCAACGGGGACTACGAGCAGTACTTC
CDR3: CASSRFNGDYEQYF

D: -
size: -
V: TRBV6-2/TRBV6-3
J: TRBJ2-2
DNA: TGTGCCAGCAGTTCCAGGTACACCGGGGAGCTGTTTTTT
CDR3: CASSSRYTGELFF

D: TRBD2
size: many
V: TRBV28
J: TRBJ2-5
DNA: TGTGCCAGCAGTTCCCTAGCGGAAGAGACCCAGTACTTC
CDR3: CASSSLAEETQYF

D: TRBD2
size: many
V: TRBV5-1
J: TRBJ2-1
DNA: TGCGCCAGCAGCTTCAAAGGGCCAGCGGGAGGGCCATACAATGAGCAGTTCTTC
CDR3: CASSFKGPAGGPYNEQFF

D: -
size: -
V: TRBV24-1
J: TRBJ2-5
DNA: TGTGCCACCAGTGATTTCTCAATGGGCAAGGAGGGAGTGGAGACCCAGTACTTC
CDR3: CATSDFSMGKEGVETQYF

D: -
size: many
V: TRBV7-2
J: TRBJ2-7
DNA: TGTGCCAGCAGCTTAGTTTACCGGTACTCATGGGAGCAGTACTTC
CDR3: CASSLVYRYSWEQYF